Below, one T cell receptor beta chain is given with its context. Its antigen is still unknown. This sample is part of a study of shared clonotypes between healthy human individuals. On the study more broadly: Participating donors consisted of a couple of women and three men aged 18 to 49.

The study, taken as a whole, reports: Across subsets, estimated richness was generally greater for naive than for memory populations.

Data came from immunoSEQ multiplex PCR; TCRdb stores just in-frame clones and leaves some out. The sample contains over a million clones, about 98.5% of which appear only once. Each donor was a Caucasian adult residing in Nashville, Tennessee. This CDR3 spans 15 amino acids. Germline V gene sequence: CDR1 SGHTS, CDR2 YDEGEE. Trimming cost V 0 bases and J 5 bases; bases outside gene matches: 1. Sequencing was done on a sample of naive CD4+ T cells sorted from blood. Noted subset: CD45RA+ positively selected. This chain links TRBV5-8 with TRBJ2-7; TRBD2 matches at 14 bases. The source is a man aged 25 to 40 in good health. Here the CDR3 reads CASSLGGLAGDEQYF. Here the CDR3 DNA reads TGTGCCAGCAGCTTGGGGGGACTAGCGGGAGACGAGCAGTACTTC.